Included here is one T cell receptor (beta chain) sequence, with context. Its antigen is unknown. The data derive from a study of cytomegalovirus exposure and HLA in healthy donors. Study results and limitations: Per published accounts, TCR beta sequences correctly predicted the HLA-A and HLA-B alleles of most subjects. Later work found that TCR association rates differed between HLA loci; DRB1 had the most and HLA-C the fewest. There were reportedly fewer N-insertions in an Asian-associated ancestry cluster than the roughly 670-donor mean, in a later analysis.

PCR employed 60 Vbeta and 13 Jbeta primers. Original data processing: Roughly 9.9 million shared chains were among the 60 million to 80 million unique TCR beta chains that a later analysis counted. Using immunoSEQ multiplex PCR, the repertoire was profiled, and TCRdb retains in-frame clones only, with some absent. V and J calls and clone size are as listed in that table; D and trimming were resolved from the DNA. Altogether 65,000 to 90,000 clones are present, around 75% being singletons, with the ten largest covering around an eighth. Germline V gene lookup returns CDR1 SGHAT and CDR2 FQNNGV. This CDR3 is built from 13 residues. Trimming shortened V by 5 bases and J by 8 bases, and 15 bases separated the two germline ends.

This rearrangement joins TRBV11-2 to TRBJ1-2, with D perhaps matching TRBD1 (6 bases). Material: PBMCs. The sequence derives from a man between 65 and 80 years old in good health and CMV-seronegative. CDR3 in DNA: TGTGCCAGCAGCCCCCGGACAGTTGGCGGCTACACCTTC. It yields the protein CASSPRTVGGYTF.